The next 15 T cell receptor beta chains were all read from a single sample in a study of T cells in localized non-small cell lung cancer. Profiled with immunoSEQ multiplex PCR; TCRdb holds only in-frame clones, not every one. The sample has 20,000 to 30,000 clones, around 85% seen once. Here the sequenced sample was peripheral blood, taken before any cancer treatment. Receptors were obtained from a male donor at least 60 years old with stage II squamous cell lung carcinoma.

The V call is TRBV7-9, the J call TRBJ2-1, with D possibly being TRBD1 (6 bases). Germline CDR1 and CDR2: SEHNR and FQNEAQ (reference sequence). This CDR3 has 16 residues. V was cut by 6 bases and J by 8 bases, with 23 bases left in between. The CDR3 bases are TGTGCCAGCAGACGCTCGTTGACAATCCCAGGGGATGAGCAGTTCTTC. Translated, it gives CASRRSLTIPGDEQFF.

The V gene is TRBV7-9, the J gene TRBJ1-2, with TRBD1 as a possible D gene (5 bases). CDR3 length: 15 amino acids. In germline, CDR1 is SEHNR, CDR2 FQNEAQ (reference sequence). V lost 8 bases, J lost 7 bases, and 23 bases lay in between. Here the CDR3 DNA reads TGTGCCAGCCCTCTAGGGGACCAGGGTACCGGTGGCTACACCTTC. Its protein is CASPLGDQGTGGYTF.

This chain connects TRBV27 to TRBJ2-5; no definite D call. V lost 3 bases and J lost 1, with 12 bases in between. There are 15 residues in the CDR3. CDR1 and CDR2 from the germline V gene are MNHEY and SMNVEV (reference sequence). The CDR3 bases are TGTGCCAGCAGTTTTGGCAGGAGCAGCCAAGAGACCCAGTACTTC. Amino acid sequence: CASSFGRSSQETQYF.

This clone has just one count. The CDR3 protein is CATLRQGEYEQYF. The CDR3 DNA reads as TGTGCCACCCTCCGGCAGGGAGAATATGAGCAGTACTTC. This chain connects TRBV28 to TRBJ2-7; TRBD1 or TRBD2 may be the D gene (5 bases each). The CDR3 has 13 amino acids. Trimming removed 10 bases at V and 7 bases at J, with 20 bases between. Germline CDR1 reads MDHEN; CDR2 reads SYDVKM.

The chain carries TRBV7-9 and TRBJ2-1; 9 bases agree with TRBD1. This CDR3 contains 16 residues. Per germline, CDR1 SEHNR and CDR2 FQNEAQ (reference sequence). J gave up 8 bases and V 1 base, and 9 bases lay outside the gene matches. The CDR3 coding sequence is TGTGCCAGCAGCTTAGGGGGCGGACAGGGGTATTATGAGCAGTTCTTC. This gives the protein CASSLGGGQGYYEQFF.

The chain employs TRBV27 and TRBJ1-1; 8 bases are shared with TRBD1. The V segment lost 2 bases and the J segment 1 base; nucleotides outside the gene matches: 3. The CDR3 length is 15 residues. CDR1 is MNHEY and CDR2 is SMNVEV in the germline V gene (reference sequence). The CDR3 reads CASSLGGTGNTEAFF. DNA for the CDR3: TGTGCCAGCAGTTTAGGAGGGACAGGGAACACTGAAGCTTTCTTT.

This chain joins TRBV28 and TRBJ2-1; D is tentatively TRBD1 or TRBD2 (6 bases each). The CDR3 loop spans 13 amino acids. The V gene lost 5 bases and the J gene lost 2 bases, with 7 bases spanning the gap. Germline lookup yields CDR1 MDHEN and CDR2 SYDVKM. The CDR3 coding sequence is TGTGCCAGCAGTAGGGGGGCCTACAATGAGCAGTTCTTC. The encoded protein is CASSRGAYNEQFF.

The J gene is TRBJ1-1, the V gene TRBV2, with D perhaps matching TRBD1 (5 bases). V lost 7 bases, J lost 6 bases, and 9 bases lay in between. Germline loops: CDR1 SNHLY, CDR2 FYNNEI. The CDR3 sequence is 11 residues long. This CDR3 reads CASITGAEAFF. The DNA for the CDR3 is TGTGCCAGCATAACGGGGGCTGAAGCTTTCTTT.

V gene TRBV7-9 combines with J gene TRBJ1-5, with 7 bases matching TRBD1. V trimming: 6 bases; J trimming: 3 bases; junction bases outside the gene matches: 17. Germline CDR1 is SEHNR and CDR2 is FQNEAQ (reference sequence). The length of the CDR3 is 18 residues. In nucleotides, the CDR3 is TGTGCCAGCAGGCAAATCCACAGGGGAACGGAGAACAATCAGCCCCAGCATTTT. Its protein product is CASRQIHRGTENNQPQHF.

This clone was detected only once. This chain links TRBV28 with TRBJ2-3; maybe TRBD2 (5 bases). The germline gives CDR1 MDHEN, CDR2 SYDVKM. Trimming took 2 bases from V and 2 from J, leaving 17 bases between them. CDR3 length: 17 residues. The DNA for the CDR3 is TGTGCCAGCAGTTTAGACCGAGTAGCGCCTTCCACAGATACGCAGTATTTT. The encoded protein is CASSLDRVAPSTDTQYF. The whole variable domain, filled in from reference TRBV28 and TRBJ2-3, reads DVKVTQSSRYLVKRTGEKVFLECVQDMDHENMFWYRQDPGLGLRLIYFSYDVKMKEKGDIPEGYSVSREKKERFSLILESASTNQTSMYLCASSLDRVAPSTDTQYFGPGTRLTVL.

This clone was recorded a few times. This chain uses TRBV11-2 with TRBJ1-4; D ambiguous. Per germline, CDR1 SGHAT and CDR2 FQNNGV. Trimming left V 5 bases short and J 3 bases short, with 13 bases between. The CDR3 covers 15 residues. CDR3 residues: CASSNWREANEKLFF. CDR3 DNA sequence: TGTGCCAGCAGCAACTGGAGGGAGGCTAATGAAAAACTGTTTTTT.

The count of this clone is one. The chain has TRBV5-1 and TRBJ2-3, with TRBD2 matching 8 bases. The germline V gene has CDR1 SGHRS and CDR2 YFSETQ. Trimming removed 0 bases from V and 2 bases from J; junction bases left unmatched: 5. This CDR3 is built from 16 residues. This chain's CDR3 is CASSLDGTRNTDTQYF. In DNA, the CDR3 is TGCGCCAGCAGCTTGGATGGGACTAGAAACACAGATACGCAGTATTTT. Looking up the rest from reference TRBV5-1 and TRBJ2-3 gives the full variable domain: KAGVTQTPRYLIKTRGQQVTLSCSPISGHRSVSWYQQTPGQGLQFLFEYFSETQRNKGNFPGRFSGRQFSNSRSEMNVSTLELGDSALYLCASSLDGTRNTDTQYFGPGTRLTVL.

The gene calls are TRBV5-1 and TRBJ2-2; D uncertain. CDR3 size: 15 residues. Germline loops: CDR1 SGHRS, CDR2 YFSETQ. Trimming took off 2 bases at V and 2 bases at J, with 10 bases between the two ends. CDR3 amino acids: CASSFPGLNTGELFF. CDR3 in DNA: TGCGCCAGCAGCTTCCCGGGTCTTAACACCGGGGAGCTGTTTTTT.

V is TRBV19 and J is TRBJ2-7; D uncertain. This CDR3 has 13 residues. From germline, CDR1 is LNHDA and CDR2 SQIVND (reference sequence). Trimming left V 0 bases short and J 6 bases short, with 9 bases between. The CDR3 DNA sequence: TGTGCCAGTAGTATAGATTTCCAGGCCGAGCAGTACTTC. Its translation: CASSIDFQAEQYF.

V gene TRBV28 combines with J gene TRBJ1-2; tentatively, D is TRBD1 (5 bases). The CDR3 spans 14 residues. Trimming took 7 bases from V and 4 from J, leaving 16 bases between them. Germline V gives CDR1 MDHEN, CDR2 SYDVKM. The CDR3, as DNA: TGTGCCAGCACCCCAGACGGGGGTCCCTATGGCTACACCTTC. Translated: CASTPDGGPYGYTF.